This TCR beta chain came from a study of regulatory T cells in long-lasting Graves disease. Study summary: Prior antithyroid drug treatment in newly diagnosed Graves' patients lasted under 3 months.

Time point reported: newly diagnosed GD, antithyroid drugs for less than 3 months. Researchers made the TCR library from RNA that was extracted from PBMCs. This clonotype was observed a handful of times. This CDR3 comprises 11 residues. The germline V and J ends were trimmed by 8 bases and 4 bases, with 8 bases remaining between them. Germline V gene lookup returns CDR1 MDHEN and CDR2 SYDVKM. Construction of TCR beta libraries relied on iRepertoire HTBI primers and on Arm-PCR targeting CDR3 regions. TCRdb reprocessed the multiplex PCR reads via MiXCR and lists one record per CDR3 protein. This repertoire shows fewer than 550,000 distinct CDR3 sequences, over 15% found once; its top ten account for about 23%. Another study also made use of these data, one on T cells in Graves' hyperthyroidism and ophthalmopathy. From that paper: A 13 V-J model separated ophthalmopathy from stable hyperthyroidism.

The origin of this receptor is a woman younger than 30 with Graves disease. Material: peripheral blood mononuclear cells (PBMCs), obtained at new diagnosis, from a patient treated with antithyroid drugs. The chain uses TRBV28 and TRBJ1-2; no clear D. The chain's CDR3 is CASSNRYGYTF. The DNA of the CDR3 is TGTGCCAGCTCCAACCGCTATGGCTACACCTTC.